This TCR beta chain is from a study of T cell repertoires in cytomegalovirus infection. Study as a whole: Indications came from public TCR beta signatures; they pointed to CMV infection and to a matching HLA type.

Comment on this clonotype: Its antigen is still unknown.

TCRdb used MiXCR to reprocess the reads, holding one entry per CDR3 protein. Of around 170,000 distinct CDR3 sequences listed, 13% to 15% are singletons. Study-level findings and limits: Frequencies of public TCR beta families were cumulated, and this identified carriers of CMV plus the relevant HLA. Dominant in the ex vivo response were TCR beta clonotypes restricted by HLA-C and specific for CMV.

Trimming left V 3 bases short and J 0 bases short, with 8 bases between. Germline CDR1 reads SGHTA; CDR2 reads FQGNSA. This CDR3 contains 14 residues. Material for sequencing was PBMCs. The chain couples TRBV7-2 to TRBJ2-5; the D is unclear. The receptor was isolated from a human donor in good health (CMV status not recorded). Some clones in this sample may be carry-over from other donors' samples. The CDR3 DNA reads TGTGCCAGCAGCTTGATGGGGTACCAAGAGACCCAGTACTTC. As protein: CASSLMGYQETQYF. The full variable domain, in which reference TRBV7-2 and TRBJ2-5 provide the parts outside the CDR3, is GAGVSQSPSNKVTEKGKDVELRCDPISGHTALYWYRQSLGQGLEFLIYFQGNSAPDKSGLPSDRFSAERTGGSVSTLTIQRTQQEDSAVYLCASSLMGYQETQYFGPGTRLLVL.